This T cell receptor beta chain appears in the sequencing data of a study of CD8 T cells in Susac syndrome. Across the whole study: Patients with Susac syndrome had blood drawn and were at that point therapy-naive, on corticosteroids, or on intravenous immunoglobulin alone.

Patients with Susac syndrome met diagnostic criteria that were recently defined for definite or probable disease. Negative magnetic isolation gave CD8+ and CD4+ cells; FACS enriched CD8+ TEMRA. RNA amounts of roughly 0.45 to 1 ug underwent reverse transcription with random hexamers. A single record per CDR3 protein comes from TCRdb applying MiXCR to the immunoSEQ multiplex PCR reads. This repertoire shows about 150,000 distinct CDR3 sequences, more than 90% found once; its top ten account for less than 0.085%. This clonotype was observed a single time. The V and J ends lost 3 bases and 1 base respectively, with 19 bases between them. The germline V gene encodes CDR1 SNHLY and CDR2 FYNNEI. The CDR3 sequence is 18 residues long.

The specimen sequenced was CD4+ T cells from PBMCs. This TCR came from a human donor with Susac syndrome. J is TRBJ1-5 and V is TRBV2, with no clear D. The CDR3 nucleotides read TGTGCCAGCAGTGACCCTATAGATCGCCGTGGGAGCAATCAGCCCCAGCATTTT. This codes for CASSDPIDRRGSNQPQHF.